This TCR beta chain was captured in a study of blood T cells in healthy people across ages. The wider study: Per every two T cells, about one barcoded beta molecule was captured by template switching. Study-level findings and limits: Possibly, changes in expanded clonotypes were confounded because donor CMV status was unknown. A roughly linear age-dependent decrease characterized TCR beta diversity per million T cells.

This clonotype has a single count. Its antigen is as yet unknown. Primers used in a second PCR of about 6 to 11 cycles were a sample-barcoded 5' primer and a J-beta primer mix. MiXCR, applied by TCRdb to the 5' RACE reads, yields one record per CDR3 protein. The sample includes 630,000 or so distinct CDR3 sequences, 32% of them seen just once. Isolation of PBMCs gave at least 7 million cells per sample. CDR3 length: 15 amino acids. V was pared by 2 bases and J by 3 bases, with 11 bases between. CDR1 and CDR2 (germline): LGHNA, YNFKEQ. This chain joins TRBV4-2 and TRBJ2-1, with a possible D match to TRBD2 (6 bases). The source is an elderly woman in good health. What was sequenced was blood. CDR3 sequence reads: CASSQNFGGYNEQFF. The CDR3 DNA sequence: TGTGCCAGCAGCCAAAATTTCGGGGGCTACAATGAGCAGTTCTTC.